This T cell receptor (beta chain) was found in a study of blood T cells in healthy people across ages. It was with a sample-barcoded 5' primer and a J-beta primer mix that a second PCR of about 7 to 12 cycles was run. TCRdb called the 5' RACE reads again in MiXCR, with one record for every CDR3 protein. The sample has fewer than 650,000 distinct CDR3 sequences, about 27% seen once. Per sample, at least 6 micrograms of total RNA were extracted. The table lists this clonotype with a few counts. Germline V gene lookup returns CDR1 LGHNA and CDR2 YSLEER. This CDR3 has 17 amino acids. The junction had 12 bases not matched to a gene; V was cut back by 4 bases and J by 2 bases. These data also featured in a second study, about T cells of mothers and their children. As that study records: A few healthy Caucasian mothers, along with their six children, served as the donors. Per child, roughly 3 million TCR beta CDR3 reads were obtained, against over 9.5 million per mother.

The chain uses TRBV4-3 and TRBJ2-3; 7 nucleotides match TRBD1. The sequence was collected from a boy aged 2-9 years in good health. Sequenced material: blood. The CDR3 region has the DNA TGCGCCAGCAGCCCATTGGGACAGTCTTTTTACACAGATACGCAGTATTTT. Encoded protein: CASSPLGQSFYTDTQYF.